The next 9 T cell receptor beta chains were all read from a single sample in a study of PD-L1 blockade in urothelial cancer. Time point defined: pretreatment peripheral blood. Method: immunoSEQ multiplex PCR; TCRdb's copy keeps in-frame clones and lacks some. Among some 45,000 clones listed, 80% were seen once. The material was PBMCs, obtained around atezolizumab (anti-PD-L1) treatment. All receptors come from a man aged 55 to 70 with urothelial cancer.

CDR3 sequence (DNA): TGTGCCAGCAGCTCCGGGACTAGCAGCTCCCGGAGCTCCTACGAGCAGTACTTC. It codes for CASSSGTSSSRSSYEQYF. The chain has TRBV7-2 and TRBJ2-7; TRBD2 matches 9 bases. V was clipped by 4 bases and J by 0 bases; unmatched bases: 13. The CDR3 has 18 amino acids. Germline lookup yields CDR1 SGHTA and CDR2 FQGNSA.

The chain joins TRBV5-1 to TRBJ2-7; D might be TRBD2 (6 bases). The CDR3 consists of 13 residues. The V end lost 3 bases, the J end lost 4 bases, and 11 bases lay between the germline ends. Per germline, CDR1 SGHRS and CDR2 YFSETQ. The CDR3 DNA reads TGCGCCAGCAGCTACCCAGGGACTTACGAGCAGTACTTC. Encoded protein: CASSYPGTYEQYF.

V gene TRBV28 combines with J gene TRBJ2-3, with 15 bases matching TRBD2. Germline V gene data show CDR1 as MDHEN and CDR2 as SYDVKM. CDR3 length equals 17 residues. After removal of 2 bases from V and 3 bases from J, the junction contained 3 bases not matched to a gene. CDR3 protein: CASSLGGLAGGTDTQYF. Here the CDR3 DNA reads TGTGCCAGCAGTTTAGGCGGACTAGCGGGGGGGACAGATACGCAGTATTTT.

The rearrangement uses TRBV19 and TRBJ1-5; TRBD1 aligns across 8 bases. CDR1 is LNHDA, CDR2 SQIVND, per germline (reference sequence). The ends lost 5 bases at V and 4 bases at J; junction bases unmatched: 7. CDR3 length: 15 residues. CDR3 loop: CASSPDDRGNQPQHF. CDR3 DNA sequence: TGTGCCAGTAGTCCCGACGACAGGGGTAATCAGCCCCAGCATTTT. The variable domain in full, with the rest retrieved from reference TRBV19 and TRBJ1-5, is DGGITQSPKYLFRKEGQNVTLSCEQNLNHDAMYWYRQDPGQGLRLIYYSQIVNDFQKGDIAEGYSVSREKKESFPLTVTSAQKNPTAFYLCASSPDDRGNQPQHFGDGTRLSIL.

The chain recombines TRBV5-1 with TRBJ2-5, with 9 bases lining up with TRBD2. The V segment lost 7 bases and the J segment 0 bases; nucleotides outside the gene matches: 4. Germline values: CDR1 SGHRS, CDR2 YFSETQ. This CDR3 is built from 14 residues. This chain's CDR3 is CASASGNNQETQYF. CDR3 coding DNA: TGCGCCAGCGCTAGCGGGAACAACCAAGAGACCCAGTACTTC.

There are a few counts of this clone. This sequence joins TRBV28 and TRBJ2-1, with 8 bases aligning to TRBD2. Unmatched junction bases numbered 9, after V lost 2 bases and J lost 0 bases. This CDR3 comprises 18 residues. Germline V gene data show CDR1 as MDHEN and CDR2 as SYDVKM. This CDR3 is CASSLPFTSGSSYNEQFF. CDR3 bases: TGTGCCAGCAGTTTACCCTTCACTAGCGGAAGCTCCTACAATGAGCAGTTCTTC.

The gene calls are TRBV12-2 and TRBJ2-4; the table's TRBD1 call for D was not verified on the DNA. TRBV12-2 is deemed a pseudogene. This CDR3 has 17 amino acids. The DNA of the CDR3 is TGTGCAAGTCGCTTAGGCCTGGCAGGGGGTGCCAAAAACATTCAGTACTTC. It translates to CASRLGLAGGAKNIQYF.

The CDR3 DNA sequence: TGTGCCAGCAGCCAGACCAGGGGGGATAGGGGGGAGCTGTTTTTT. Amino acid sequence: CASSQTRGDRGELFF. The chain combines TRBV4-2 with TRBJ2-2; maybe TRBD1 (7 bases). Trimming cost V 3 bases and J 8 bases, with 16 bases left between them. Germline V lookup: CDR1 LGHNA, CDR2 YNFKEQ. CDR3 size: 15 residues.

The V and J genes are TRBV16 and TRBJ2-1; no reliable D call. Germline-derived CDR1 and CDR2 are KGHSY and FQNENV. The CDR3 is made up of 11 amino acids. V was trimmed by 3 bases and J by 9 bases, leaving 6 bases between them. The CDR3 region has the DNA TGTGCCAGCAGCCAGCCAGGTGAGCAGTTCTTC. Protein sequence: CASSQPGEQFF. The full variable domain, completed using reference TRBV16 and TRBJ2-1, is GEEVAQTPKHLVRGEGQKAKLYCAPIKGHSYVFWYQQVLKNEFKFLISFQNENVFDETGMPKERFSAKCLPNSPCSLEIQATKLEDSAVYFCASSQPGEQFFGPGTRLTVL.